This record concerns one T cell receptor beta chain sequence. The clone's antigen remains unknown. Base quality data are lacking; no much larger clone is found one base away. Ficoll-Paque density gradient centrifugation was the method used to isolate PBMCs. The CDR3 runs 15 amino acids, cysteine and phenylalanine included. Left in the record is the CDR3 DNA by itself, 45 bases read in frame from the first base. V is reduced by 6 bases and J by 5 bases, leaving a spacing of 19 bases between them. CDR1 and CDR2, looked up from the germline V gene, are MNHEY and SVGAGI. The sample belongs to a study of T-cell memory formation after mild COVID-19 (dated by TCRdb to the early 2020s). For the study in its entirety: TCR sequence clusters from the two donors were found to be largely donor specific. In two donors, T-cell clones that expanded and contracted after mild COVID-19 were followed by sequencing TCRalpha and TCRbeta repertoires longitudinally. Two young, previously healthy adult volunteers made up the cohort, one male and one female.

For sequencing, an Illumina NovaSeq 6000 was employed. TCRalpha and TCRbeta cDNA libraries were built by 5'RACE with constant-segment primers, adding sample barcodes and unique molecular identifiers. Trizol reagent was used to extract RNA from every sample. Amplification of the libraries took two PCR steps, and the second step added a second sample barcode plus Illumina TruSeq adapters. Sequencing of libraries was performed on an Illumina NovaSeq with 2 x 150 bp paired-end reads. In the authors' own workflow: Demultiplexing of reads and collapsing into UMI-guided consensus sequences were performed with migec v1.2.7. Using mixcr v2.1.11, UMI consensuses were aligned to TRA and TRB V and J templates and then assembled into clonotypes. A clonotype was counted as expanded or contracted only when both edgeR and NoisET called the clonotype significant, with the noise models trained on biological replicates. For edgeR calls, the cutoffs were a false discovery rate-adjusted p below 0.01 and a log2 fold-change threshold of 1. As an exploratory analysis of dynamics, max-normalized trajectories of the 1000 most abundant clonotypes were examined with PCA combined with hierarchical clustering. Each responding clone was given a CD4 or CD8 phenotype based on the CD4+ and CD8+ repertoires, which had been sequenced separately. TCRdb reworked the public reads: Q25 trimming with fastp, MiXCR clone assembly, productive beta chains retained. Each CDR3 protein gets just one entry, which takes the most common genes and DNA from the rows behind it. The V and J calls were determined by TCRdb, not by the authors. The sample table holds 350,000 to 400,000 distinct CDR3 sequences, of which over 20% were seen once. The biggest ten clones account for under 15% of the sample.

The paper's findings and limits, for the study overall: Some responding clones were detected in pre-infection memory, which suggested that pre-existing cross-reactive memory T cells had joined the SARS-CoV-2 response. Contracting CD4+ clones were found mainly in CM and EM memory subsets, while CD8+ clones were enriched in EMRA. SARS-CoV-2 specificity of the second-wave clones peaking on day 37 was not confirmed. From day 15 to 85, contracting clones showed balanced CD4/CD8 phenotypes, whereas a second wave of clones that expanded from day 15 to 37 leaned towards CD4+. The study covered only a couple of mild cases, and larger cohorts including severe cases with pre-infection samples were considered necessary.

The receptor was isolated from an adult woman who had mild COVID-19 (a few samples of this study predate the infection). The sample titles of this study are shuffled in the database, so cell type and time point are left out; the donor was told from shared clones. Specimen: PBMCs or a T cell subset sorted from them (not recorded which). The sequence links TRBV6-5 to TRBJ1-2; no D gene is confidently identified. The nucleotides read TGTGCCAGCAGCACACAGAATCCGGGGAGGTATGGCTACACCTTC. This encodes CASSTQNPGRYGYTF.